This section outlines one T cell receptor (beta chain) sequence together with its context. This clone was seen only a few times. Its antigen is still unknown. No per-base quality is available; no much larger clone lies one base away. The cohort consisted of 650 to 700 healthy bone marrow donors. Cohort members were all nominally healthy when sampled, although unrecorded immune exposures were likely present. The donor was CMV seropositive and belonged to the group of 250 to 300 seropositive cohort members. Each donor provided a peripheral blood sample, and peripheral blood mononuclear cells were used for TCR beta sequencing. The Qiagen DNeasy Blood Extraction Kit was used to extract genomic DNA from the blood cell samples. The CDR3 starts with the cysteine, ends with the phenylalanine, and has 13 residues. Only the CDR3 part of the read is kept: 39 bases, read in frame from the first base. Based on the germline V gene, the CDR1 and CDR2 sequences are SGHRS and YFSETQ. The junction carries 7 bases between V and J, which are trimmed by 2 bases and 1 base respectively.

The sample originates from a study of cytomegalovirus exposure and HLA in healthy donors (dated by TCRdb to 2016 to 2017). Concerning the study at large: According to an earlier analysis of several hundred of the donors, some 180 million T cells yielded some 120 million unique TCR beta sequences and 276 Gb of sequence data. High-throughput TCR immunosequencing, statistical association of individual TCRs with disease status, and machine learning were combined to predict cytomegalovirus infection status. Besides the first cohort of more than 650 subjects, a separate validation cohort made up of over a hundred different subjects was used. The study used immunosequencing to profile the T cell repertoires of under 700 subjects and linked those repertoires to cytomegalovirus serostatus. Rather than using new phenotypic data, the later analysis identified candidate immune exposures from TCR beta sequences and from how often those sequences occurred across donors. All discovery cohort repertoires had been generated using a single sequencing platform. Five DR-DQ haplotypes were treated as single units for association and clustering because of strong linkage in the cohort. An earlier analysis of 500 to 750 of the donors applied high-throughput TCR beta sequencing to assess whether each TCR beta V gene segment acted as functional or pseudogenic. Of the approximately 370 genotyped donors, 81% were placed in the genetic ancestry cluster associated with self-reported Caucasian donors. In a later genetic analysis, genome-wide SNP genotypes for 398 of the 666 donors were used, and that subset was treated as a discovery cohort. Donor age, sex, ethnicity and CMV serostatus were collected together with the repertoire data. An early release covering some 640 HLA-typed donors comprised 250 to 350 gigabases of sequencing data and tens of millions of unique TCR sequences. Across 300 to 400 genotyped donors of the cohort, an average of roughly 200,000 unique TCR beta nucleotide sequences per donor were sequenced, and roughly 18% of those sequences were non-productive. Typing coverage differed by locus: A, B, C, DRB1 and DQB1 were typed in roughly 620-630 donors, DQA1 in roughly 500, DPA1 in approximately 610, and DPB1 in 472. The aim of the study was to test whether cataloging public T cell receptors could identify signatures of past pathogen exposure. HLA typing covered class I and class II loci at four-digit resolution. To study patterns of TCR occurrence, a later analysis re-analyzed previously published TCR beta repertoires from under 750 donors and added high-resolution HLA genotyping. Broad study findings and their caveats: Only TCR beta chains were sequenced in this cohort, and the absence of alpha or paired-chain data limited detectable features. Correlated functional status among segregating V segments might be attributable to linkage disequilibrium, but an unknown experimental factor could not be ruled out. In a later analysis, several top co-occurrence clusters were reported to appear linked to parvovirus B19, influenza, CMV and Epstein-Barr virus. A later genetic analysis reported fewer N-insertions in productive TCRs among donors in an Asian-associated ancestry cluster than the roughly 700-donor mean. Immune exposure information for the cohort was limited to CMV serostatus. A later analysis found that TCR association rates varied across HLA loci, with DRB1 alleles showing the most associated TCRs and HLA-C alleles the fewest. A later analysis associated 15,000 to 20,000 TCR beta sequences with specific HLA alleles at a false discovery rate of 0.05. Because the 87-base-pair reads could not distinguish some IMGT-functional V segments, including TRBV6-2 and TRBV6-3, those segments were excluded. Sequencing depth was assumed to be roughly uniform across donors in the presence/absence analyses, though that assumption may not hold. According to a later analysis, most CMV-associated TCR beta chains appeared to be HLA-restricted, and the HLA associations seemed to be driven largely by CMV exposure. Across donors, most TCR sequences were observed very rarely, whereas some public TCRs were present in many individuals. An association between a missense DCLRE1C variant and V-gene and J-gene trimming of TCR beta chains was found in a later genetic analysis and replicated in an independent cohort. Because HLA typing was missing for some donors at each locus, association tests included only the typed subset. In an earlier analysis of 450 to 750 of the donors, most TCR beta V segments appeared in productive rearrangements about 87% or about 30% of the time, broadly matching IMGT annotations. A further reported finding was that TCR beta sequences accurately predicted the HLA-A and HLA-B alleles for most subjects in the first cohort. Roughly 15 rarely observed V segments, including chromosome 9 orphons, were excluded from the earlier analysis of several hundred of the donors because counts were too low. According to the authors, the approach could potentially be generalized to other disease states and immunological phenotypes. Cytomegalovirus status was reported to be diagnosed by the classifier with high specificity and sensitivity in both the original and validation cohorts. In a later analysis, HLA-associated TCR beta chains were found to be more clonally expanded and to have lower generation probabilities than equally common non-associated chains. In the study, approximately 160 TCR beta chains were listed as associated with cytomegalovirus. A group of highly shared sequence variants was considered likely to be a technical artifact of the sequencing pipeline. In vitro tests confirmed that a few of the cytomegalovirus-associated TCR beta chains recognize cytomegalovirus antigens. Strong co-occurrence of HLA alleles, especially DR and DQ, made assigning TCR associations to individual alleles difficult.

Library construction relied on the immunoSEQ multiplex PCR assay. The multiplex PCR relied on a mix of 60 forward primers for TCR Vbeta segments and 13 reverse primers for TCR Jbeta segments. Amplification of the CDR3 region of rearranged TCR beta genes was performed with a multiplex PCR assay on genomic DNA. The Illumina HiSeq System was used to sequence the amplified TCR beta libraries as 87-base-pair reads. The paper's data handling went like this. A later analysis tallied tens of millions of unique TCR beta chains across the roughly 610 repertoires, and some 10 million of those chains were shared by two or more donors. Raw reads were error-corrected and collapsed into unique sequences with a nearest-neighbor algorithm that merged closely related sequences to remove PCR and sequencing errors. Alignment of CDR3 sequences to IMGT reference sequences was used to assign V, D and J gene segments. For a sequence to be retained, at least a six-nucleotide match to both a V gene segment and a J gene segment was required. Rearrangements were classified as productive when the CDR3 lacked stop codons and remained in frame with V and J, and all other rearrangements were classified as non-productive. Following IMGT convention, CDR3 was defined as the stretch from the second conserved V-encoded cysteine to the conserved J-encoded phenylalanine. The earlier analysis of 587 of the donors excluded sequences that lacked an unambiguous match to a single V gene segment. In an earlier analysis of more than 500 of the donors, a V segment was called functional when productive rearrangements were above 56.7%, and segregating when the standard deviation between donors exceeded 5%. A statistical classification framework was developed to diagnose cytomegalovirus status using the catalog of TCR beta chain sequences. V and J gene assignment, in a later analysis, came from comparing TCR nucleotide sequences with IMGT/GENE-DB human TR gene sequences. In a later analysis, CDR3 sequences and most-parsimonious VDJ recombination scenarios were assigned using the TCRdist pipeline. In a later analysis, each TCR beta chain was defined by its CDR3 amino acid sequence together with its V-gene family, and reads without a unique V-gene family were excluded. To address suspected cross-contamination and a sequencing artifact, a later analysis removed under 600 highly shared, low-generation-probability nucleotide sequences. A later analysis calculated a clonal expansion index for each public chain from normalized within-repertoire ranks of inferred template counts. Generation probabilities in a later analysis came from a VDJ recombination model fitted to out-of-frame rearrangements, and those results were checked against IGoR. A later analysis scored TCR-TCR, TCR-HLA and TCR-CMV co-occurrence with hypergeometric tests, applying a repertoire-size bias correction to TCR pairs. To estimate false discovery rates, a later analysis permuted the HLA or CMV assignments 20 times. In a later analysis, co-occurring TCRs were grouped using DBSCAN, with TCRdist sequence similarity added in when clustering inside HLA-allele-positive subsets. Repertoires with fewer than 30,000 or more than 120,000 public chains were left out of co-occurrence clustering, as were about 5 repertoires with anomalous nucleotide sharing. TCRdb limited this immuneACCESS table to in-frame rearrangements with V and J called. A share of clones is missing; checked studies link under half to unresolved V genes, and the rest is unexplained. For V, J and clone size, that table is used; D and trimming come from the DNA. In all, the sample holds more than 100,000 clones, and around 80% of those were seen once. The ten largest clones capture 2.7% of the sample.

Sequences were obtained from PBMCs. The chain is made from TRBV5-1 and TRBJ2-7, with the identity of the D gene unclear. This clonotype was sampled from a woman between 40 and 55 years old in good health and CMV-seropositive. The CDR3 here reads CASSLLVSYEQYF. The nucleotide sequence reads as follows: TGCGCCAGCAGCTTACTCGTTTCCTACGAGCAGTACTTC.